The clone carrying this T cell receptor (beta chain) came up a few times. No antigen is known for it. TCRdb passed the RT-PCR reads through MiXCR, listing each CDR3 protein once. The sample has about 520,000 distinct CDR3 sequences, around 7.7% seen once. V was shortened by 0 bases and J by 4 bases, with 9 bases between the two germline ends. The CDR3 spans 14 residues. Germline V gene lookup returns CDR1 LGHDT and CDR2 YNNKEL (reference sequence). The record originates from a study of response to subunit inactivated influenza vaccine. The study, taken as a whole, reports: Every seasonal influenza vaccination brings in few new T cells, the authors suggested.

The specimen was PBMCs from blood, collected 23 months after vaccination. This sequence originates from a man in his fifties or sixties who received an inactivated influenza vaccine. The chain employs TRBV3-1 and TRBJ1-1; no firm D call. CDR3 DNA sequence: TGTGCCAGCAGCCAAGACAGCTCGGGCACTGAAGCTTTCTTT. As protein: CASSQDSSGTEAFF.